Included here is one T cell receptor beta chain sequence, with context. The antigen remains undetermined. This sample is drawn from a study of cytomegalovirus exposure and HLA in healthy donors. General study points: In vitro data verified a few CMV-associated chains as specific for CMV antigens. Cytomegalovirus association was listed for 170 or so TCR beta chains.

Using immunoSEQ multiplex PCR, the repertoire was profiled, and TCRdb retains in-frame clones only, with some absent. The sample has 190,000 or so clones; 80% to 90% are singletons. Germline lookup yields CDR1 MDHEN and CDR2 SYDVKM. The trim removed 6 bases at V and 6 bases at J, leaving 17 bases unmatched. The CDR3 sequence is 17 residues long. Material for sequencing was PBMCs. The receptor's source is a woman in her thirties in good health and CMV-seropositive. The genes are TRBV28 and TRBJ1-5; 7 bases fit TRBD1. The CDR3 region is CASSRIRGGTDGQPQHF. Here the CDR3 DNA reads TGTGCCAGCAGCCGAATAAGGGGTGGGACAGACGGTCAGCCCCAGCATTTT. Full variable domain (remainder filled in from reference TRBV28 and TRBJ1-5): DVKVTQSSRYLVKRTGEKVFLECVQDMDHENMFWYRQDPGLGLRLIYFSYDVKMKEKGDIPEGYSVSREKKERFSLILESASTNQTSMYLCASSRIRGGTDGQPQHFGDGTRLSIL.